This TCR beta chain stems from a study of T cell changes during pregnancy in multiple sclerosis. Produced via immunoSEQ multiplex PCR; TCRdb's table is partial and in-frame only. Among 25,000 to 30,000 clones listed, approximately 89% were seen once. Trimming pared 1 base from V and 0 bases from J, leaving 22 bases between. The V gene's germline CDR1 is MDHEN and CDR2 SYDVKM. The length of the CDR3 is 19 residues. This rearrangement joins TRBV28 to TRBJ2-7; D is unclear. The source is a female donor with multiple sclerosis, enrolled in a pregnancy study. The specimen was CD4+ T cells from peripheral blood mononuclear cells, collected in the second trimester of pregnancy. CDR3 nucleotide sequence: TGTGCCAGCAGTTTATTGGGCTTAGGTCGCCGGCGCAGCTCCTACGAGCAGTACTTC. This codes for CASSLLGLGRRRSSYEQYF.